These T cell receptor beta chains were read from a single sample in a study of early T cells in non-severe SARS-CoV-2 infection. TCRdb called the 5' RACE reads again in MiXCR, with one record for every CDR3 protein. The repertoire has around 40,000 distinct CDR3 sequences, approximately 5.9% of them found once; the top ten carry 4.5% to 5.5%. The sample taken for sequencing was whole blood. The source of these receptors is an adult who was a healthcare worker with PCR-confirmed SARS-CoV-2 infection or an uninfected control (not recorded which). CDR3s include the opening cysteine and the closing phenylalanine or tryptophan. The D gene is left open where the match is weak. A clone size is listed for some rows: how often the clone was seen (once, few, many), or a class if it is expanded.

v_call: TRBV19; clone_size: many; j_call: TRBJ2-1; d_call: TRBD2; cdr3_aa: CASSLLAGANEQFF; cdr3_nt: TGTGCCAGTAGCTTACTAGCGGGAGCCAATGAGCAGTTCTTC
v_call: TRBV12-3/TRBV12-4; clone_size: many; j_call: TRBJ2-3; d_call: TRBD2; cdr3_aa: CASSPRGRAIVDTQYF; cdr3_nt: TGTGCCAGCAGTCCCCGCGGGAGGGCCATAGTAGATACGCAGTATTTT
v_call: TRBV20-1; clone_size: many; j_call: TRBJ1-3; d_call: TRBD1; cdr3_aa: CSARDRGGNTIYF; cdr3_nt: TGCAGTGCTAGAGACAGGGGGGGGAACACCATATATTTT
v_call: TRBV20-1; clone_size: many; j_call: TRBJ2-4; d_call: .; cdr3_aa: CSARQGPNIQYF; cdr3_nt: TGCAGTGCTAGACAGGGTCCGAACATTCAGTACTTC
v_call: TRBV12-3/TRBV12-4; clone_size: .; j_call: TRBJ2-3; d_call: .; cdr3_aa: CASSLAAMALDTKFTQYF; cdr3_nt: TGTGCCAGCAGTTTAGCGGCTATGGCTCTAGACACAAAATTTACGCAGTATTTT
v_call: TRBV29-1; clone_size: many; j_call: TRBJ2-5; d_call: .; cdr3_aa: CSVPKGQETQYF; cdr3_nt: TGCAGCGTCCCAAAAGGCCAAGAGACCCAGTACTTC
v_call: TRBV6-1; clone_size: many; j_call: TRBJ2-3; d_call: .; cdr3_aa: CASTRWGIGTDTQYF; cdr3_nt: TGTGCCAGCACCAGGTGGGGTATTGGCACAGATACGCAGTATTTT
v_call: TRBV18; clone_size: many; j_call: TRBJ2-2; d_call: TRBD1; cdr3_aa: CASSLSGQYAGELFF; cdr3_nt: TGTGCCAGCTCACTATCGGGACAGTACGCCGGGGAGCTGTTTTTT
v_call: TRBV7-8; clone_size: many; j_call: TRBJ2-7; d_call: .; cdr3_aa: CASSSYATASYEQYF; cdr3_nt: TGTGCCAGCAGCTCTTATGCGACGGCCTCCTACGAGCAGTACTTC
v_call: TRBV20-1; clone_size: many; j_call: TRBJ2-3; d_call: TRBD2; cdr3_aa: CSARRAGDSTDTQYF; cdr3_nt: TGCAGTGCTAGAAGAGCGGGAGATTCGACAGATACGCAGTATTTT
v_call: TRBV18; clone_size: .; j_call: TRBJ2-1; d_call: .; cdr3_aa: CASSPLTSYNEQFF; cdr3_nt: TGTGCCAGCTCACCACTGACGTCCTACAATGAGCAGTTCTTC
v_call: TRBV7-8; clone_size: few; j_call: TRBJ2-2; d_call: TRBD2; cdr3_aa: CASSLVTSGDTGELFF; cdr3_nt: TGTGCCAGCAGCTTAGTAACTAGCGGGGACACCGGGGAGCTGTTTTTT
v_call: TRBV10-3; clone_size: many; j_call: TRBJ2-7; d_call: .; cdr3_aa: CAISSGLKDEQYF; cdr3_nt: TGTGCCATCAGCTCCGGCCTTAAGGACGAGCAGTACTTC
v_call: TRBV29-1; clone_size: few; j_call: TRBJ2-7; d_call: .; cdr3_aa: CSVVEAYEQYF; cdr3_nt: TGCAGCGTTGTTGAAGCCTACGAGCAGTACTTC
v_call: TRBV5-1; clone_size: many; j_call: TRBJ1-6; d_call: TRBD1; cdr3_aa: CASSLGTGGWSPLHF; cdr3_nt: TGCGCCAGCAGCCTGGGGACAGGGGGCTGGTCACCCCTCCACTTT
v_call: TRBV11-2; clone_size: many; j_call: TRBJ2-7; d_call: .; cdr3_aa: CASSPPGTWGYEQYF; cdr3_nt: TGTGCCAGCAGCCCGCCAGGGACATGGGGTTACGAGCAGTACTTC
v_call: TRBV29-1; clone_size: many; j_call: TRBJ1-5; d_call: .; cdr3_aa: CSVLPGSNQPQHF; cdr3_nt: TGCAGCGTTCTACCAGGGAGCAATCAGCCCCAGCATTTT
v_call: TRBV7-2; clone_size: many; j_call: TRBJ2-1; d_call: .; cdr3_aa: CASSVGLSYNEQFF; cdr3_nt: TGTGCCAGCAGTGTCGGACTCTCCTACAATGAGCAGTTCTTC
v_call: TRBV19; clone_size: many; j_call: TRBJ2-7; d_call: TRBD1; cdr3_aa: CASSFGQGAEEQYF; cdr3_nt: TGTGCCAGTAGCTTTGGCCAGGGGGCGGAAGAGCAGTACTTC
v_call: TRBV6-1; clone_size: many; j_call: TRBJ2-7; d_call: .; cdr3_aa: CASSENPGTGSYEQYF; cdr3_nt: TGTGCCAGCAGTGAAAATCCGGGGACGGGGTCCTACGAGCAGTACTTC
v_call: TRBV28; clone_size: many; j_call: TRBJ2-1; d_call: .; cdr3_aa: CASSLSSGGSYNEQFF; cdr3_nt: TGTGCCAGCAGTTTATCAAGCGGCGGGTCCTACAATGAGCAGTTCTTC
v_call: TRBV12-3/TRBV12-4; clone_size: many; j_call: TRBJ2-7; d_call: .; cdr3_aa: CASSSAIAYEQYF; cdr3_nt: TGTGCCAGCAGCTCTGCGATTGCCTACGAGCAGTACTTC
v_call: TRBV29-1; clone_size: many; j_call: TRBJ2-3; d_call: .; cdr3_aa: CSVELTGFLARADTQYF; cdr3_nt: TGCAGCGTTGAGCTGACTGGATTTCTAGCAAGGGCAGATACGCAGTATTTT
v_call: TRBV18; clone_size: many; j_call: TRBJ1-4; d_call: .; cdr3_aa: CASSPQRTNEKLFF; cdr3_nt: TGTGCCAGCTCACCCCAAAGGACTAATGAAAAACTGTTTTTT
v_call: TRBV7-9; clone_size: many; j_call: TRBJ2-2; d_call: .; cdr3_aa: CASSPQGRNGELFF; cdr3_nt: TGTGCCAGCAGCCCACAGGGGAGGAACGGGGAGCTGTTTTTT
v_call: TRBV19; clone_size: many; j_call: TRBJ2-4; d_call: TRBD2; cdr3_aa: CASSIDPDSGRNIQYF; cdr3_nt: TGTGCCAGTAGTATAGATCCGGATAGCGGGAGAAACATTCAGTACTTC
v_call: TRBV29-1; clone_size: .; j_call: TRBJ2-1; d_call: .; cdr3_aa: CSVDRWRGTPEDNEQFF; cdr3_nt: TGCAGCGTTGACAGGTGGAGGGGGACCCCCGAAGACAATGAGCAGTTCTTC
v_call: TRBV4-2; clone_size: many; j_call: TRBJ2-1; d_call: .; cdr3_aa: CASSPQAAGYNEQFF; cdr3_nt: TGTGCCAGCAGCCCCCAAGCGGCGGGGTACAATGAGCAGTTCTTC
v_call: TRBV7-3; clone_size: few; j_call: TRBJ2-4; d_call: .; cdr3_aa: CASSLILAGIQYF; cdr3_nt: TGTGCCAGCAGCTTAATCCTAGCAGGCATTCAGTACTTC
v_call: TRBV15; clone_size: few; j_call: TRBJ2-1; d_call: .; cdr3_aa: CATSRDSEQFF; cdr3_nt: TGTGCCACCAGCAGGGACTCTGAGCAGTTCTTC
v_call: TRBV12-3/TRBV12-4; clone_size: many; j_call: TRBJ2-1; d_call: TRBD2; cdr3_aa: CASSGGSGYNEQFF; cdr3_nt: TGTGCCAGCTCGGGCGGGAGCGGGTACAATGAGCAGTTCTTC
v_call: TRBV20-1; clone_size: many; j_call: TRBJ2-7; d_call: .; cdr3_aa: CSAHRVSSYEQYF; cdr3_nt: TGCAGTGCTCACCGAGTTAGCTCCTACGAGCAGTACTTC
v_call: TRBV2; clone_size: .; j_call: TRBJ2-6; d_call: .; cdr3_aa: CASSVPSGANVLTF; cdr3_nt: TGTGCCAGCAGTGTACCCTCCGGGGCCAACGTCCTGACTTTC
v_call: TRBV5-1; clone_size: many; j_call: TRBJ2-7; d_call: TRBD1; cdr3_aa: CASSSIQGTTSYEQYF; cdr3_nt: TGCGCCAGCAGCTCCATACAGGGGACGACGTCCTACGAGCAGTACTTC
v_call: TRBV27; clone_size: .; j_call: TRBJ1-2; d_call: TRBD1; cdr3_aa: CATGQGFDYGYTF; cdr3_nt: TGTGCCACCGGACAGGGATTTGACTATGGCTACACCTTC
v_call: TRBV7-3; clone_size: many; j_call: TRBJ1-4; d_call: TRBD1; cdr3_aa: CASSRDRGEKLFF; cdr3_nt: TGTGCCAGCAGTCGAGACAGGGGCGAAAAACTGTTTTTT
v_call: TRBV6-1; clone_size: .; j_call: TRBJ2-4; d_call: .; cdr3_aa: CASSEAKDGARNIQYF; cdr3_nt: TGTGCCAGCAGTGAAGCGAAAGACGGGGCCAGAAACATTCAGTACTTC
v_call: TRBV29-1; clone_size: many; j_call: TRBJ2-7; d_call: TRBD1; cdr3_aa: CSARTGLGYEQYF; cdr3_nt: TGCAGCGCCAGGACAGGGTTGGGTTACGAGCAGTACTTC
v_call: TRBV29-1; clone_size: few; j_call: TRBJ1-2; d_call: .; cdr3_aa: CSVDGVGVNYGYTF; cdr3_nt: TGCAGCGTTGACGGGGTTGGGGTTAACTATGGCTACACCTTC
v_call: TRBV5-1; clone_size: many; j_call: TRBJ2-4; d_call: TRBD1; cdr3_aa: CASSLVGGFNKNIQYF; cdr3_nt: TGCGCCAGCAGCTTGGTAGGGGGCTTCAACAAAAACATTCAGTACTTC
v_call: TRBV12-3/TRBV12-4; clone_size: few; j_call: TRBJ1-1; d_call: TRBD1; cdr3_aa: CASSSTGAGEAFF; cdr3_nt: TGTGCCAGCAGTTCGACAGGGGCGGGTGAAGCTTTCTTT
v_call: TRBV10-3; clone_size: .; j_call: TRBJ2-3; d_call: .; cdr3_aa: CAISSAPGISYF; cdr3_nt: TGTGCCATCAGTAGTGCACCGGGGATCTCGTATTTT
v_call: TRBV29-1; clone_size: .; j_call: TRBJ1-1; d_call: TRBD1; cdr3_aa: CSGRQGTNTEAFF; cdr3_nt: TGCAGCGGTCGACAGGGAACGAACACTGAAGCTTTCTTT
v_call: TRBV6-5; clone_size: .; j_call: TRBJ2-1; d_call: .; cdr3_aa: CASSYSGGEQFF; cdr3_nt: TGTGCCAGCAGTTACTCGGGGGGTGAGCAGTTCTTC
v_call: TRBV6-1; clone_size: many; j_call: TRBJ1-5; d_call: TRBD1; cdr3_aa: CASSDPGQVPWQHF; cdr3_nt: TGTGCCAGCAGTGATCCCGGACAGGTCCCTTGGCAGCATTTT
v_call: TRBV7-2; clone_size: .; j_call: TRBJ1-2; d_call: .; cdr3_aa: CASSLERVMNGYTF; cdr3_nt: TGTGCCAGCAGCTTAGAGAGGGTTATGAATGGCTACACCTTC
v_call: TRBV11-1; clone_size: many; j_call: TRBJ2-7; d_call: TRBD2; cdr3_aa: CAILSGVCYEQYF; cdr3_nt: TGTGCCATCCTGAGCGGGGTTTGCTACGAGCAGTACTTC
v_call: TRBV11-2; clone_size: many; j_call: TRBJ2-3; d_call: TRBD2; cdr3_aa: CASSLGAATSWRRRTDTQYF; cdr3_nt: TGTGCCAGCAGCTTAGGTGCCGCGACTAGCTGGAGAAGGCGCACAGATACGCAGTATTTT
v_call: TRBV15; clone_size: many; j_call: TRBJ2-1; d_call: .; cdr3_aa: CATSRDRGTAMEQFF; cdr3_nt: TGTGCCACCAGCAGAGACCGAGGCACGGCAATGGAGCAGTTCTTC
v_call: TRBV5-1; clone_size: many; j_call: TRBJ2-3; d_call: .; cdr3_aa: CASSLASGITDTQYF; cdr3_nt: TGCGCCAGCAGCTTGGCGAGCGGAATTACAGATACGCAGTATTTT
v_call: TRBV5-6; clone_size: many; j_call: TRBJ1-5; d_call: .; cdr3_aa: CASSFLGGNQPQHF; cdr3_nt: TGTGCCAGCAGCTTTTTAGGGGGCAATCAGCCCCAGCATTTT
v_call: TRBV14; clone_size: many; j_call: TRBJ2-6; d_call: .; cdr3_aa: CASSPSGANVLTF; cdr3_nt: TGTGCCAGCAGTCCGTCTGGGGCCAACGTCCTGACTTTC
v_call: TRBV12-3/TRBV12-4; clone_size: many; j_call: TRBJ2-7; d_call: TRBD2; cdr3_aa: CASSLNSGRIHEQYF; cdr3_nt: TGTGCCAGCAGTTTAAATAGCGGGAGAATCCACGAGCAGTACTTC
v_call: TRBV25-1; clone_size: .; j_call: TRBJ2-3; d_call: TRBD2; cdr3_aa: CASSDSASGSLADTQYF; cdr3_nt: TGTGCCAGCAGTGATTCAGCTAGCGGGAGTCTGGCAGATACGCAGTATTTT